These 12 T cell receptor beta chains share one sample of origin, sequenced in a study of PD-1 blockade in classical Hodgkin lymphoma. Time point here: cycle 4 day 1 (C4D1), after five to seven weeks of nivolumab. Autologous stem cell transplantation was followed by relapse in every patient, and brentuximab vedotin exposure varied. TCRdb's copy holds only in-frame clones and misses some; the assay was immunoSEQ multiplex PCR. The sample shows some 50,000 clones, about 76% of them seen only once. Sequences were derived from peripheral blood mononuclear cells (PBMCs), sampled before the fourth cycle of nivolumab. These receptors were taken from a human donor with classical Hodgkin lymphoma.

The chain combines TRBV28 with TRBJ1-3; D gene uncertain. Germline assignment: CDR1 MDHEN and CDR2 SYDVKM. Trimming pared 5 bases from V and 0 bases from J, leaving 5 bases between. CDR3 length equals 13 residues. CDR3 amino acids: CASSRISGNTIYF. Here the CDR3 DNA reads TGTGCCAGCAGTCGTATCTCTGGAAACACCATATATTTT.

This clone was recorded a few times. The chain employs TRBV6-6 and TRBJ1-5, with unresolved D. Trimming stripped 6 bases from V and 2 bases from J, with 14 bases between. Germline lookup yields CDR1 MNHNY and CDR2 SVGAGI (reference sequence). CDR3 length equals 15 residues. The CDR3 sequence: CASRGRPGGNQPQHF. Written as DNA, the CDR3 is TGTGCCAGCAGGGGGAGACCCGGGGGCAATCAGCCCCAGCATTTT.

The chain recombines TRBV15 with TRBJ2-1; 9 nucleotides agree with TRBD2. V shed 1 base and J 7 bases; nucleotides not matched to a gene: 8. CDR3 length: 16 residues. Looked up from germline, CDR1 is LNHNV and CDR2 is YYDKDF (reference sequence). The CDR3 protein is CATSRGRTSVGNEQFF. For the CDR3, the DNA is TGTGCCACCAGCAGAGGAAGGACTAGCGTCGGGAATGAGCAGTTCTTC.

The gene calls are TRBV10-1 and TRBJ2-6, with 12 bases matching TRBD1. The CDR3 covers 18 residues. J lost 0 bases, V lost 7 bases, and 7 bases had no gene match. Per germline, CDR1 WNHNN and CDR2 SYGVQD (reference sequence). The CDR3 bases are TGCGCCAGCATGGGGGGACAGGGGGCGAACTCTGGGGCCAACGTCCTGACTTTC. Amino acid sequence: CASMGGQGANSGANVLTF.

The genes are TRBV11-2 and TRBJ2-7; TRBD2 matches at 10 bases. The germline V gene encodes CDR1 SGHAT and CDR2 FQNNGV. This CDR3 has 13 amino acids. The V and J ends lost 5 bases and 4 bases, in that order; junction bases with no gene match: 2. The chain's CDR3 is CASSPGLAYEQYF. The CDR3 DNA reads TGTGCCAGCAGCCCGGGACTAGCGTACGAGCAGTACTTC.

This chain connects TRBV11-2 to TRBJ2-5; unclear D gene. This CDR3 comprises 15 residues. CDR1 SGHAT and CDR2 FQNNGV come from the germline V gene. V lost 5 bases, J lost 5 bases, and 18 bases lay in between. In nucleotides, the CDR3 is TGTGCCAGCAGCCTAACTTATACCCGAAGGGAGACCCAGTACTTC. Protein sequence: CASSLTYTRRETQYF.

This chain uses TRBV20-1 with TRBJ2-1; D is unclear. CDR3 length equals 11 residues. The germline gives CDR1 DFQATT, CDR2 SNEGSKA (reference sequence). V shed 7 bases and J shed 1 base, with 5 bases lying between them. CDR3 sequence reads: CSGLSYNEQFF. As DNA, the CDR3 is TGCAGTGGCCTATCCTACAATGAGCAGTTCTTC.

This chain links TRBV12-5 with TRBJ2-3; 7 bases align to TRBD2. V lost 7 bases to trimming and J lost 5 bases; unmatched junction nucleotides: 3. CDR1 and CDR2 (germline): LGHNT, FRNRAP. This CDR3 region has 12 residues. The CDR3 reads CASAPGGDTQYF. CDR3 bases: TGTGCTAGTGCCCCGGGGGGAGATACGCAGTATTTT.

The CDR3 DNA is TGCGCCAGCAGGGGGATTAGCAATCAGCCCCAGCATTTT. Its translation is CASRGISNQPQHF. The chain links TRBV10-1 to TRBJ1-5; D call uncertain. Germline assignment: CDR1 WNHNN and CDR2 SYGVQD (reference sequence). CDR3 size: 13 residues. The V end was cut by 6 bases, the J end by 0 bases, with 6 bases between.

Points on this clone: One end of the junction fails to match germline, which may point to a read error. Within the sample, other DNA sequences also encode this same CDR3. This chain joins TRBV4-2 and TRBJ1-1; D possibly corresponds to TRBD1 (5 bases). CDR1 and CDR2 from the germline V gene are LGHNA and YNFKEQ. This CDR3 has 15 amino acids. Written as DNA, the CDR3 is TGTGCCAGTAGCCAGGAGGGTAGGGACCACTTTGAAGCTTTCTTT. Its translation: CASSQEGRDHFEAFF.

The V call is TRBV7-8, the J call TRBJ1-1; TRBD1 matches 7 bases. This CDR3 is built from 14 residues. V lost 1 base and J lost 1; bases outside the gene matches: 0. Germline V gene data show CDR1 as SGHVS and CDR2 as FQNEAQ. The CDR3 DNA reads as TGTGCCAGCAGCTTAGGACAGGGGAACACTGAAGCTTTCTTT. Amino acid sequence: CASSLGQGNTEAFF.

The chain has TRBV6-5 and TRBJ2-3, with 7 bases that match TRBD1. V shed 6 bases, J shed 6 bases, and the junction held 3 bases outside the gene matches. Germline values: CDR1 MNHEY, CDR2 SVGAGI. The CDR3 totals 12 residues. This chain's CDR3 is CASRHRGDTQYF. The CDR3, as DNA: TGTGCCAGCAGACACAGGGGCGATACGCAGTATTTT.